These T cell receptor beta chains were read from a single sample in a study of T cell repertoires in cytomegalovirus infection. TCRdb redid the calling of the reads with MiXCR, one entry per CDR3 protein. The sample shows hundreds of thousands of distinct CDR3 sequences, 15% to 20% of them seen only once. What was sequenced was PBMCs. These receptors originate from a human donor in good health (CMV status not recorded). Some clones in this sample may be carry-over from other donors' samples. Each CDR3 is given with its conserved first and last residue. A D gene is named only where the DNA matches it firmly. Clone size is stated in some rows and not others, as once, few, many or a class when expanded.

TRBJ2-2 | - | - | TRBV28 | CASSFNIRVTGELFF | TGTGCCAGCAGTTTTAATATAAGGGTCACCGGGGAGCTGTTTTTT
TRBJ2-5 | - | once | TRBV4-1 | CASSLNPLVAETQYF | TGCGCCAGCAGCTTAAACCCACTAGTTGCGGAGACCCAGTACTTC
TRBJ1-2 | TRBD1 | many | TRBV7-9 | CASSNPDRGPAGYGYTF | TGTGCCAGCTCTAACCCAGACAGGGGGCCTGCTGGGTATGGCTACACCTTC
TRBJ1-5 | - | - | TRBV28 | CASSSGHTINQPQNF | TGTGCCAGCAGTTCCGGACACACAATCAATCAGCCCCAGAATTTT
TRBJ1-6 | - | few | TRBV25-1 | CASSDGERVSSPLHF | TGTGCCAGCAGTGACGGAGAGAGAGTGAGCTCACCCCTCCACTTT
TRBJ1-4 | TRBD1 | - | TRBV5-1 | CASSLEPGQFNEKLFF | TGCGCCAGCAGCTTGGAACCGGGACAGTTTAATGAAAAACTGTTTTTT
TRBJ2-7 | TRBD1 | many | TRBV7-2 | CASSLLDRGEQYF | TGTGCCAGCAGCTTACTGGACAGGGGCGAGCAGTACTTC
TRBJ1-5 | - | many | TRBV6-1 | CASRSTGNQPQHF | TGTGCCAGCAGATCAACGGGAAATCAGCCCCAGCATTTT
TRBJ1-4 | - | few | TRBV12-3/TRBV12-4 | CASSTGTSYRKLFF | TGTGCCAGCAGCACCGGGACAAGTTACCGAAAACTGTTTTTT
TRBJ2-7 | - | many | TRBV7-2 | CASSRSTGAAYEQYF | TGTGCCAGCAGCCGGTCGACGGGGGCAGCCTACGAGCAGTACTTC
TRBJ2-2 | - | few | TRBV6-5 | CASRLNSLTGELFF | TGTGCCAGCAGACTTAACAGTCTTACCGGGGAGCTGTTTTTT
TRBJ2-2 | - | - | TRBV7-2 | CASSFKLILNTGELFF | TGTGCCAGCAGCTTCAAGTTGATCTTGAACACCGGGGAGCTGTTTTTT
TRBJ2-7 | TRBD2 | - | TRBV4-2 | CASSERLAGASYEQYF | TGTGCCAGCAGCGAACGACTAGCGGGGGCCTCCTACGAGCAGTACTTC
TRBJ1-1 | TRBD1 | - | TRBV25-1 | CASSQTGQGRNTEAFF | TGTGCCAGCAGTCAAACGGGACAGGGGAGGAACACTGAAGCTTTCTTT
TRBJ2-2 | - | many | TRBV5-6 | CASSSGLRWGELFF | TGTGCCAGCAGCTCCGGACTGAGATGGGGGGAGCTGTTTTTT
TRBJ2-2 | - | many | TRBV11-1 | CASSFLSNTGELFF | TGTGCCAGCAGCTTTCTGTCGAACACCGGGGAGCTGTTTTTT
TRBJ2-7 | - | - | TRBV2 | CASSVTTNTDEQYF | TGTGCCAGCAGTGTGACAACCAACACGGACGAGCAGTACTTC
TRBJ2-5 | - | - | TRBV2 | CASLGRGLQETQYF | TGTGCCAGCTTGGGCCGAGGACTTCAAGAGACCCAGTACTTC
TRBJ1-4 | TRBD1 | many | TRBV7-2 | CASSFGQAPATEKLFF | TGTGCCAGCAGCTTTGGACAGGCTCCCGCCACAGAAAAACTGTTTTTT
TRBJ2-2 | TRBD2 | many | TRBV7-2 | CASSRGLAGGLTGELFF | TGTGCCAGCAGCCGAGGACTAGCGGGGGGGCTCACCGGGGAGCTGTTTTTT
TRBJ1-2 | - | few | TRBV7-8 | CASSLAATGTSGYTF | TGTGCCAGCAGCTTAGCGGCCACTGGGACCTCCGGCTACACCTTC
TRBJ1-3 | TRBD1 | many | TRBV11-2 | CASSQPQGAGGNTIYF | TGTGCCAGCAGCCAGCCCCAGGGGGCAGGTGGAAACACCATATATTTT
TRBJ2-5 | - | few | TRBV7-2 | CASSLKGQSLSTRETQYF | TGTGCCAGCAGCTTAAAAGGACAGAGCCTATCGACCAGGGAGACCCAGTACTTC
TRBJ2-5 | TRBD1 | - | TRBV19 | CASSTRDREETQYF | TGTGCCAGTAGTACCCGGGACAGGGAAGAGACCCAGTACTTC
TRBJ2-3 | - | many | TRBV6-2/TRBV6-3 | CASSYTSSTDTQYF | TGTGCCAGCAGTTACACATCGTCCACAGATACGCAGTATTTT
TRBJ1-1 | - | - | TRBV5-1 | CASSLVDTYTEAFF | TGCGCCAGCAGCTTGGTCGATACTTACACTGAAGCTTTCTTT
TRBJ1-6 | - | - | TRBV20-1 | CSARAGGYSPLHF | TGCAGTGCTAGAGCGGGGGGGTATTCACCCCTCCACTTT
TRBJ1-6 | - | many | TRBV7-2 | CASSQSWGGNNSPLHF | TGTGCCAGCAGCCAGAGTTGGGGAGGGAATAATTCACCCCTCCACTTT
TRBJ1-2 | TRBD1 | - | TRBV7-2 | CASSPGQGARVYGYTF | TGTGCCAGCAGCCCCGGACAGGGGGCGCGGGTCTATGGCTACACCTTC